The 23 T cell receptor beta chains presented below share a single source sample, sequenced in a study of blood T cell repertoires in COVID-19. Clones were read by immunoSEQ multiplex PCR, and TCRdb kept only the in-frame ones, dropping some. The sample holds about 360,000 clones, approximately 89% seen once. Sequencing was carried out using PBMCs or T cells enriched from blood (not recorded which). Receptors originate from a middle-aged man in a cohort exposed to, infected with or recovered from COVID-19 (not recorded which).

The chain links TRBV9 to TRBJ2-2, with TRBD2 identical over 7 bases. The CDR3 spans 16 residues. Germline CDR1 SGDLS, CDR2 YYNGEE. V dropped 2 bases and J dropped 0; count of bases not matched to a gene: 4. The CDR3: CASSVSLAANTGELFF. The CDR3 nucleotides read TGTGCCAGCAGCGTTTCGCTAGCGGCGAACACCGGGGAGCTGTTTTTT. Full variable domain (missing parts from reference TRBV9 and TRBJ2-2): DSGVTQTPKHLITATGQRVTLRCSPRSGDLSVYWYQQSLDQGLQFLIQYYNGEERAKGNILERFSAQQFPDLHSELNLSSLELGDSALYFCASSVSLAANTGELFFGEGSRLTVL.

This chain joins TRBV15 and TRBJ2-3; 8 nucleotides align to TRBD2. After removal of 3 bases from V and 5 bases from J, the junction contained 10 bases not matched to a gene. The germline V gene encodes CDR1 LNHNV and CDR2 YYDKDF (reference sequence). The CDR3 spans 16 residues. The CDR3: CATSRLRSGGKDTQYF. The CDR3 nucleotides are TGTGCCACCAGCAGGCTTCGGAGCGGGGGCAAAGATACGCAGTATTTT.

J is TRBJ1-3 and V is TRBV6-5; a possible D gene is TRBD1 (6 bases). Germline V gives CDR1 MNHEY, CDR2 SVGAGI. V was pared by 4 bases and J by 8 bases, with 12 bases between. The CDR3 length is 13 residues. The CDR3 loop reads CASSLQGLDTIYF. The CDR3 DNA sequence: TGTGCCAGCAGTTTACAGGGTCTGGACACCATATATTTT.

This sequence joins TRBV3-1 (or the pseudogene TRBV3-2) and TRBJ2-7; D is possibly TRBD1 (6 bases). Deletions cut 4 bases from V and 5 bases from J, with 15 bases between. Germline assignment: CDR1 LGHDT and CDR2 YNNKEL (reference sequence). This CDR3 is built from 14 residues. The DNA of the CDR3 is TGTGCCAGCAGCCGACCAGGACAGAGTAACGAGCAGTACTTC. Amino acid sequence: CASSRPGQSNEQYF.

CDR3 bases: TGCAGCGTTCGACGAGGGCTAGCGGGAGGAAGCACAGATACGCAGTATTTT. Translating gives CSVRRGLAGGSTDTQYF. The rearrangement uses TRBV29-1 and TRBJ2-3, with 11 bases identical to TRBD2. The CDR3 length is 17 residues. CDR1 is SQVTM and CDR2 is ANQGSEA in the germline V gene. The ends lost 5 bases at V and 0 bases at J; junction bases unmatched: 10.

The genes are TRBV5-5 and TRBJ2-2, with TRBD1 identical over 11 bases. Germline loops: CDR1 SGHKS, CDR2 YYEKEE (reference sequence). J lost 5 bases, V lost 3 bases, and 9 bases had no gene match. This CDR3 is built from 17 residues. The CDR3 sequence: CASSWIPGQGGTGELFF. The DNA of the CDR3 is TGTGCCAGCAGCTGGATACCGGGACAGGGGGGTACCGGGGAGCTGTTTTTT. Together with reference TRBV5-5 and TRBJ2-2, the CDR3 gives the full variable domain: DAGVTQSPTHLIKTRGQQVTLRCSPISGHKSVSWYQQVLGQGPQFIFQYYEKEERGRGNFPDRFSARQFPNYSSELNVNALLLGDSALYLCASSWIPGQGGTGELFFGEGSRLTVL.

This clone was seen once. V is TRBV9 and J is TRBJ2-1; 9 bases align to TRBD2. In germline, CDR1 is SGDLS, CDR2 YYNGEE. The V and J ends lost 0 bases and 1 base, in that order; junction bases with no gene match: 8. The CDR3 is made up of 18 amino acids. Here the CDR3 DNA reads TGTGCCAGCAGCGTAGCTGCGGGAGGGGTCGGTTCCTACAATGAGCAGTTCTTC. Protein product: CASSVAAGGVGSYNEQFF. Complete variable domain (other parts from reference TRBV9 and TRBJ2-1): DSGVTQTPKHLITATGQRVTLRCSPRSGDLSVYWYQQSLDQGLQFLIQYYNGEERAKGNILERFSAQQFPDLHSELNLSSLELGDSALYFCASSVAAGGVGSYNEQFFGPGTRLTVL.

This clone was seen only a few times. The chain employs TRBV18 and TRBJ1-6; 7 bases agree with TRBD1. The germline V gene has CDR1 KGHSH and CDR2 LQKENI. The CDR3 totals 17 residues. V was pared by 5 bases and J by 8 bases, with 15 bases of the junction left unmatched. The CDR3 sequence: CASSTRPGQPMDSPLHF. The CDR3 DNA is TGTGCCAGCTCAACGCGACCGGGACAGCCTATGGATTCACCCCTCCACTTT.

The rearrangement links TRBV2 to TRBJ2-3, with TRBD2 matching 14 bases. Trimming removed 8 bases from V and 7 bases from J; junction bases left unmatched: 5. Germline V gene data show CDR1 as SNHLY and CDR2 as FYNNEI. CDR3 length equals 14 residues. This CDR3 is CASRRTSGRNTQYF. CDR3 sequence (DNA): TGTGCCAGCCGCCGGACTAGCGGGAGGAATACGCAGTATTTT.

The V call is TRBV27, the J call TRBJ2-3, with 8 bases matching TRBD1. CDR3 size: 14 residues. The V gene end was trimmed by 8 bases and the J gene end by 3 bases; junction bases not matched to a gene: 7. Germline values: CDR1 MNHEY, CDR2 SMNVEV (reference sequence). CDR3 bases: TGTGCCAGCGCAGGGGGCGAGCGGACAGATACGCAGTATTTT. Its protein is CASAGGERTDTQYF.

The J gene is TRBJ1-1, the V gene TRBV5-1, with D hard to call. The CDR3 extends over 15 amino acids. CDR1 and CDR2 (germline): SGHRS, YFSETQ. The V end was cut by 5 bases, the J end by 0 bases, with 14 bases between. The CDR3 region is CASSSQRDMNTEAFF. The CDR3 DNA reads TGCGCCAGCAGTTCCCAGAGGGATATGAACACTGAAGCTTTCTTT.

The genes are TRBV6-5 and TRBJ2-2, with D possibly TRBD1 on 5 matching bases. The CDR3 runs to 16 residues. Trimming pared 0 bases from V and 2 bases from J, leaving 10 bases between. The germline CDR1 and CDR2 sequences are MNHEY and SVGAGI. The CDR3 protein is CASSYSGRVNTGELFF. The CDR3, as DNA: TGTGCCAGCAGTTACTCGGGCAGGGTTAACACCGGGGAGCTGTTTTTT.

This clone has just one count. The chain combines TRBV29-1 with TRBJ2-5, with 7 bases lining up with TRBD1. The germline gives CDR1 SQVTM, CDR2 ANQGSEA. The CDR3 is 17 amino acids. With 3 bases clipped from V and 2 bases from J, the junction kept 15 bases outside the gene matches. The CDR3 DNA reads TGCAGCGTTGAGTTTCTTATCCCGGGACAGCTACAAGAGACCCAGTACTTC. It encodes CSVEFLIPGQLQETQYF.

As DNA, the CDR3 is TGTGCCAGCAGTGAACAGGTGACTGGAAACACCATATATTTT. Encoded protein: CASSEQVTGNTIYF. The genes are TRBV2 and TRBJ1-3; D is undetermined. Germline loops: CDR1 SNHLY, CDR2 FYNNEI. V lost 2 bases and J lost 2, with 7 bases in between. CDR3 length: 14 amino acids.

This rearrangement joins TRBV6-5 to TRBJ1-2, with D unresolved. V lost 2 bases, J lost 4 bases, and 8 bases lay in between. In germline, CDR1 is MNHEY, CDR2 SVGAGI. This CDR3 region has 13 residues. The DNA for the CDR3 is TGTGCCAGCAGTTACCTGTTCGGCTATGGCTACACCTTC. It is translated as CASSYLFGYGYTF.

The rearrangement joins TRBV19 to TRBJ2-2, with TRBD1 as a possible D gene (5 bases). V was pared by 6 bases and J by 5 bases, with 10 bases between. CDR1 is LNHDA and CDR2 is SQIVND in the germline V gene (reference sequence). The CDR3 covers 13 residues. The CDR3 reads CASSPQVTGELFF. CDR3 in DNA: TGTGCCAGTAGCCCACAGGTTACCGGGGAGCTGTTTTTT.

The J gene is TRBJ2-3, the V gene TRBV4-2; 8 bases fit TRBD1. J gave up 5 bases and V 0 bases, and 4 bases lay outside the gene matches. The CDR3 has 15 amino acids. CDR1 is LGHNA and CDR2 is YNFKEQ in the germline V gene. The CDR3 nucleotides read TGTGCCAGCAGCCAAGACAGGGGGCCCGGAGATACGCAGTATTTT. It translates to CASSQDRGPGDTQYF.

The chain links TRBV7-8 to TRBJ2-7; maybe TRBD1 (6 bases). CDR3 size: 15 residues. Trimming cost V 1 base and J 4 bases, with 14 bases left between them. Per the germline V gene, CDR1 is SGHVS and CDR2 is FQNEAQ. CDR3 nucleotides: TGTGCCAGCAGCTTAGTTAGGTACAGGGTTTACGAGCAGTACTTC. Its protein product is CASSLVRYRVYEQYF.

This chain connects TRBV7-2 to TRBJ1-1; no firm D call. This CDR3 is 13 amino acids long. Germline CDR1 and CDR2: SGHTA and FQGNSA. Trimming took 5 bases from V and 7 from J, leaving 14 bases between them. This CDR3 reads CASSPGLRGEAFF. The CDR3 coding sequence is TGTGCCAGCAGCCCCGGACTCCGGGGTGAAGCTTTCTTT.

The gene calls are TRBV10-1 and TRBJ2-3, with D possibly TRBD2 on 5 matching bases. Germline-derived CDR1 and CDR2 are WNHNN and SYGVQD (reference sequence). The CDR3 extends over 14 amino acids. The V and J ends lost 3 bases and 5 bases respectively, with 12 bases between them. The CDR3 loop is CASSDSLAIDTQYF. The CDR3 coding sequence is TGCGCCAGCAGTGATTCGCTAGCCATAGATACGCAGTATTTT.

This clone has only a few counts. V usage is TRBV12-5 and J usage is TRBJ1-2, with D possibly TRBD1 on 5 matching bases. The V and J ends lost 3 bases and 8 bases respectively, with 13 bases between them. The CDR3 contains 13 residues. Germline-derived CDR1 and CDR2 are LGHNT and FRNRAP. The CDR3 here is CASGLQASRGYTF. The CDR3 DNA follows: TGTGCTAGTGGTTTACAGGCCAGCCGCGGCTACACCTTC. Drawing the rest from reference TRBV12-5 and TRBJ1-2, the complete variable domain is DARVTQTPRHKVTEMGQEVTMRCQPILGHNTVFWYRQTMMQGLELLAYFRNRAPLDDSGMPKDRFSAEMPDATLATLKIQPSEPRDSAVYFCASGLQASRGYTFGSGTRLTVV.

The CDR3 DNA is TGCAGCGTTGGGCAGGGGGCAACTAATGAAAAACTGTTTTTT. The encoded protein is CSVGQGATNEKLFF. The rearrangement joins TRBV29-1 to TRBJ1-4, with 7 nucleotides matching TRBD1. V shed 4 bases, J shed 0 bases, and the junction held 2 bases outside the gene matches. The germline V gene has CDR1 SQVTM and CDR2 ANQGSEA. The CDR3 has 14 amino acids.

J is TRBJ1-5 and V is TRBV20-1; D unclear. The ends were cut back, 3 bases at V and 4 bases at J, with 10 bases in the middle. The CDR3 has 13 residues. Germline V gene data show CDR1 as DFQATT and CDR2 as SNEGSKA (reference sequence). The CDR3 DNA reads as TGCAGTGCTAGTCGGAGTAGGAATCAGCCCCAGCATTTT. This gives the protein CSASRSRNQPQHF.